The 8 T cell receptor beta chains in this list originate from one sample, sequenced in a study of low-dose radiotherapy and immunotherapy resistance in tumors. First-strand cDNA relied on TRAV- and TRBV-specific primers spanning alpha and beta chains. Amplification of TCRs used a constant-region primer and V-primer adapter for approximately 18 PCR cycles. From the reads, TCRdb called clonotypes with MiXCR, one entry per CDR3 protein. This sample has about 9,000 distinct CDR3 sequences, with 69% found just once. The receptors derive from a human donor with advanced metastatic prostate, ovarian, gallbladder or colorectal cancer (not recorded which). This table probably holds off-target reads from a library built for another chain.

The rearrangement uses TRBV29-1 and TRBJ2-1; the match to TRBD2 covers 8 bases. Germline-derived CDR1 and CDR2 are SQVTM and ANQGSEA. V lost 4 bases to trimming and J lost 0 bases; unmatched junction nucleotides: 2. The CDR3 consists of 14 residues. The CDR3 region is CSVGGLGSYNEQFF. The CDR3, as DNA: TGCAGCGTTGGGGGACTAGGCTCCTACAATGAGCAGTTCTTC.

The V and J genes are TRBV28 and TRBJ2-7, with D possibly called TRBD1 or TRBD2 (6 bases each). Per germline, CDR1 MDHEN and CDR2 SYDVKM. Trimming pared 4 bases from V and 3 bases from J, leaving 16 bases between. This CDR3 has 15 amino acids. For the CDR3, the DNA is TGTGCCAGCAGTTCCGCCGGGGGCCAGCTCTACGAGCAGTACTTC. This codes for CASSSAGGQLYEQYF. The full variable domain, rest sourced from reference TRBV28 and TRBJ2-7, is DVKVTQSSRYLVKRTGEKVFLECVQDMDHENMFWYRQDPGLGLRLIYFSYDVKMKEKGDIPEGYSVSREKKERFSLILESASTNQTSMYLCASSSAGGQLYEQYFGPGTRLTVT.

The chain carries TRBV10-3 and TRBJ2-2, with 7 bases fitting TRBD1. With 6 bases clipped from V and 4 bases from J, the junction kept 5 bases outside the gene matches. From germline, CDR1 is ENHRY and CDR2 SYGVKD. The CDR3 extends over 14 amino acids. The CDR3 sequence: CAIRTGEGTGELFF. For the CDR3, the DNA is TGTGCCATCAGAACAGGGGAAGGCACCGGGGAGCTGTTTTTT.

In DNA form, the CDR3 reads TGTGCCACGCGGATGAGCTCTGGAAACACCATATATTTT. Translation: CATRMSSGNTIYF. The V gene is TRBV19, the J gene TRBJ1-3; D not resolved. The CDR3 extends over 13 amino acids. Germline CDR1 and CDR2: LNHDA and SQIVND (reference sequence). Trimming removed 10 bases from V and 0 bases from J, with 10 bases in between.

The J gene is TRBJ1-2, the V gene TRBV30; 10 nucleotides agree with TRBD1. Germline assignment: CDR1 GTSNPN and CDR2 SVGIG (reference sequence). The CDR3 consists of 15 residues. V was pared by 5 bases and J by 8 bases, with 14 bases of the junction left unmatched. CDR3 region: CAWARDRGQPRGYTF. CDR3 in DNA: TGTGCCTGGGCCCGCGACAGGGGGCAGCCCAGGGGCTACACCTTC.

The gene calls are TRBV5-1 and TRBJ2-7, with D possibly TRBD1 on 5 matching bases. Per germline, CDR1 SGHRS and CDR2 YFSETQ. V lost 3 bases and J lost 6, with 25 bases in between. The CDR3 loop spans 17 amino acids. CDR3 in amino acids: CASSSISGLTLTSEQYF. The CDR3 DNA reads TGCGCCAGCAGCTCGATATCAGGGTTAACCCTCACAAGCGAGCAGTACTTC.

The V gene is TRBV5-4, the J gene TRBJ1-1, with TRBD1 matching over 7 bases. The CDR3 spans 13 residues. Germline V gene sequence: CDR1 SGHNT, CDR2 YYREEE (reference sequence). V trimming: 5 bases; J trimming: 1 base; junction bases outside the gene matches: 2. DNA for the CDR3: TGTGCCAGCAGAAGGGGGCAGAACACTGAAGCTTTCTTT. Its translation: CASRRGQNTEAFF.

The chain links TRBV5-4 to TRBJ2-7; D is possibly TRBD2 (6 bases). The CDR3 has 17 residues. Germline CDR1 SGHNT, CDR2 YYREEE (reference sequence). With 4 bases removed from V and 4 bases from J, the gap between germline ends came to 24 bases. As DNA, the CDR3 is TGTGCCAGCAGCGCCGCTTGGGGTGGAGGGGCAAGTTACGAGCAGTACTTC. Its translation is CASSAAWGGGASYEQYF.